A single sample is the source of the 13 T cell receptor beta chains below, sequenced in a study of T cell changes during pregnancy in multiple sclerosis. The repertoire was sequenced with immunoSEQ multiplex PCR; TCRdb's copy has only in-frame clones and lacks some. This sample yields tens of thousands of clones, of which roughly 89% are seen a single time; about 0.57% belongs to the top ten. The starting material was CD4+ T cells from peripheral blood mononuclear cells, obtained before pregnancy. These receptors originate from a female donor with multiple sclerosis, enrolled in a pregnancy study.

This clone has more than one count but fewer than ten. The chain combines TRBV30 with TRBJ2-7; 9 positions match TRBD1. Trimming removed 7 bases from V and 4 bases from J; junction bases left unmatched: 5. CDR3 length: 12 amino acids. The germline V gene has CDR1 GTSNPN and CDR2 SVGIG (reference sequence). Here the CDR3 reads CAYQTGGYEQYF. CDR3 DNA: TGTGCCTACCAGACAGGGGGATACGAGCAGTACTTC.

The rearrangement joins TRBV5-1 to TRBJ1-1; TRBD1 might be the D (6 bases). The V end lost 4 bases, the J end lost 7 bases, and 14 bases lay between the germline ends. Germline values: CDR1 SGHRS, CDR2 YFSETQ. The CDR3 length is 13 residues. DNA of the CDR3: TGCGCCAGCAGCCAAGGACAGCAAAATGAAGCTTTCTTT. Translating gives CASSQGQQNEAFF.

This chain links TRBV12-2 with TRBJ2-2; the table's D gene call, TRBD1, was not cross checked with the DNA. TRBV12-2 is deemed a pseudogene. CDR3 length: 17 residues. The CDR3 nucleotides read TGTGCAAGTCGCCCACGGACAGGGGGAAACGGGAACGGGGAGCTGTTTTTT. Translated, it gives CASRPRTGGNGNGELFF.

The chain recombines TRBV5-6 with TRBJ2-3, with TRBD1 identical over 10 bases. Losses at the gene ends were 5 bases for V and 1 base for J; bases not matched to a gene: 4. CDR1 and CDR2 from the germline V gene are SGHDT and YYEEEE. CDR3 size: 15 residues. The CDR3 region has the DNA TGTGCCAGCAGACAGGGACAGGGGCGCACAGATACGCAGTATTTT. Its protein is CASRQGQGRTDTQYF.

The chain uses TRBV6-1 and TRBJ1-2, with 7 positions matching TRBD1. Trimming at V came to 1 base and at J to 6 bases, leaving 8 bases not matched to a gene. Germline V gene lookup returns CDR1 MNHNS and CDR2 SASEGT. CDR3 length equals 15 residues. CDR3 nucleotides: TGTGCCAGCAGTGAAGGACAGGGCCGGCGCCATGGCTACACCTTC. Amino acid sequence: CASSEGQGRRHGYTF.

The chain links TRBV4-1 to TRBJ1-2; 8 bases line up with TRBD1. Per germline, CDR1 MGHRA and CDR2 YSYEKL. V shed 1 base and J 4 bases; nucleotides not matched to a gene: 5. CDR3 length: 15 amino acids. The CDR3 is CASSQVAGGSYGYTF. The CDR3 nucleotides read TGCGCCAGCAGCCAAGTGGCAGGGGGCTCCTATGGCTACACCTTC.

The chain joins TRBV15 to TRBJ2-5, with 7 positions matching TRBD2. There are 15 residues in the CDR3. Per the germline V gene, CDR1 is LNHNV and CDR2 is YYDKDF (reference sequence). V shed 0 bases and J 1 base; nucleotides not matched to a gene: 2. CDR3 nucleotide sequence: TGTGCCACCAGCAGAGACGGACTAGGCCAAGAGACCCAGTACTTC. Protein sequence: CATSRDGLGQETQYF.

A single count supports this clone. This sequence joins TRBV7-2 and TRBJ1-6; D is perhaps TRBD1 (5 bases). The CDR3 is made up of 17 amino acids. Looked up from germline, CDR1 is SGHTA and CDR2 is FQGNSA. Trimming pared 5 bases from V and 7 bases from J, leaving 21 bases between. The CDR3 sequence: CASSLRGGRNTNSPLHF. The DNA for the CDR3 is TGTGCCAGCAGCCTTCGTGGGGGGAGGAATACAAATTCACCCCTCCACTTT.

In DNA, the CDR3 is TGTGCCAGCAGCCGTTGGGGGGGCGAGACCCAGTACTTC. Its protein product is CASSRWGGETQYF. The chain is built from TRBV7-9 and TRBJ2-5; D might be TRBD2 (7 bases). The V end was cut by 5 bases, the J end by 5 bases, with 12 bases between. CDR1 is SEHNR and CDR2 is FQNEAQ in the germline V gene (reference sequence). The CDR3 extends over 13 amino acids. The full variable domain, completed using reference TRBV7-9 and TRBJ2-5, is DTGVSQNPRHKITKRGQNVTFRCDPISEHNRLYWYRQTLGQGPEFLTYFQNEAQLEKSRLLSDRFSAERPKGSFSTLEIQRTEQGDSAMYLCASSRWGGETQYFGPGTRLLVL.

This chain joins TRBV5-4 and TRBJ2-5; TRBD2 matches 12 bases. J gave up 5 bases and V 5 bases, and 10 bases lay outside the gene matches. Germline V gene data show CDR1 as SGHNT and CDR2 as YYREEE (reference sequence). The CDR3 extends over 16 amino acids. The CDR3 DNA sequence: TGTGCCAGCAGGTCACATCTAGCGGGGGGGCATGAGACCCAGTACTTC. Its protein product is CASRSHLAGGHETQYF.

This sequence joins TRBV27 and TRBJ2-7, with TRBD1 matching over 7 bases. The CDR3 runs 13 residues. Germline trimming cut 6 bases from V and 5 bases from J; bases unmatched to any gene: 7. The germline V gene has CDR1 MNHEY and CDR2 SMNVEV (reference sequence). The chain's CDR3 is CASRLQGGHEQYF. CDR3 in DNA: TGTGCCAGCAGGCTTCAAGGGGGCCACGAGCAGTACTTC.

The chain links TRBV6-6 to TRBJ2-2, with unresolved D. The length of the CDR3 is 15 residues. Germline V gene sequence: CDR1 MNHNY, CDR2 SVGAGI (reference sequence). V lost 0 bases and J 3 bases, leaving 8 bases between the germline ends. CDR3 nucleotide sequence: TGTGCCAGCAGTTACTCGTACAGTTACACCGGGGAGCTGTTTTTT. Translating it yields CASSYSYSYTGELFF.

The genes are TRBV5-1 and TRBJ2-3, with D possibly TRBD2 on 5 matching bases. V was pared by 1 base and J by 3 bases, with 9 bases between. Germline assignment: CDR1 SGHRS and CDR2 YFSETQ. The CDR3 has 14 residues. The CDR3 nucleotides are TGCGCCAGCAGCTTGTTCCTAGCTACAGATACGCAGTATTTT. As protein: CASSLFLATDTQYF. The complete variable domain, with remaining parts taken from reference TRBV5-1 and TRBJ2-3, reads KAGVTQTPRYLIKTRGQQVTLSCSPISGHRSVSWYQQTPGQGLQFLFEYFSETQRNKGNFPGRFSGRQFSNSRSEMNVSTLELGDSALYLCASSLFLATDTQYFGPGTRLTVL.